This T cell receptor beta chain emerged from a study of T cell clonotyping in hematopoietic cell transplantation. Only a few counts were recorded for this clone. This CDR3 spans 15 amino acids. V was cut by 5 bases and J by 0 bases, with 14 bases left in between. Germline CDR1 is SGHAT and CDR2 is FQNNGV. Profiled with immunoSEQ multiplex PCR; TCRdb holds only in-frame clones, not every one. The sample lists around 15,000 clones, about 57% occurring once. V is TRBV11-2 and J is TRBJ2-7; a possible D gene is TRBD2 (6 bases). The source was PBMCs, collected 30 days after allogeneic stem cell transplant. The sequence derives from a male patient aged 50 to 59 who had an allogeneic stem cell transplant from an unrelated donor, so T cells may come from the graft donor. Some clones in this sample may be carry-over from other donors' samples. CDR3 bases: TGTGCCAGCAGCACGACACTAGCTTCCTCCTACGAGCAGTACTTC. It encodes CASSTTLASSYEQYF.